Listed here are 28 T cell receptor beta chains from one sample, sequenced in a study of CD8 T cells in Susac syndrome. About 0.45 to 1 ug RNA was reverse transcribed with random hexamers. Using its own MiXCR run on the immunoSEQ multiplex PCR reads, TCRdb lists one record per CDR3 protein. The sample has more than 150,000 distinct CDR3 sequences; about 95% are singletons. Sequenced material: CD8+ T cells from PBMCs. These receptors originate from a human donor with multiple sclerosis.

J is TRBJ1-1 and V is TRBV20-1; 7 bases match TRBD1. V lost 0 bases, J lost 3 bases, and 28 bases stayed unmatched. Germline V gene sequence: CDR1 DFQATT, CDR2 SNEGSKA (reference sequence). CDR3 length: 22 amino acids. The CDR3 DNA sequence: TGCAGTGCTAGAGATCTATATAAAGCTACGGTGGGACAGCCCAATAAGGACACTGAAGCTTTCTTT. Amino acid sequence: CSARDLYKATVGQPNKDTEAFF.

The V and J genes are TRBV7-2 and TRBJ2-1, with D maybe TRBD2 (6 bases). Trimming removed 8 bases at V and 4 bases at J, with 9 bases between. CDR3 length: 12 amino acids. Germline-derived CDR1 and CDR2 are SGHTA and FQGNSA. CDR3 protein: CASGTRYNEQFF. CDR3 nucleotide sequence: TGTGCCAGCGGGACTCGATACAATGAGCAGTTCTTC.

The V call is TRBV7-9, the J call TRBJ1-6; possibly TRBD1 for D (6 bases). The CDR3 length is 14 residues. CDR1 is SEHNR, CDR2 FQNEAQ, per germline (reference sequence). V dropped 3 bases and J dropped 9 bases, with 12 bases sitting between them. The CDR3 is CASSFSGESSPLHF. CDR3 nucleotides: TGTGCCAGCAGCTTCTCAGGGGAAAGTTCACCCCTCCACTTT.

The gene calls are TRBV12-3 or TRBV12-4 and TRBJ2-7; perhaps TRBD2 as D (6 bases). The V end lost 3 bases, the J end lost 3 bases, and 12 bases lay between the germline ends. The CDR3 spans 14 residues. CDR3 sequence (DNA): TGTGCCAGCAGTTTTGGCGGGGAGAACTACGAGCAGTACTTC. Its protein product is CASSFGGENYEQYF.

The chain links TRBV7-9 to TRBJ1-2; perhaps TRBD1 as D (5 bases). CDR1 and CDR2 (germline): SEHNR, FQNEAQ (reference sequence). CDR3 length: 14 residues. Trimming stripped 3 bases from V and 5 bases from J, with 13 bases between. In nucleotides, the CDR3 is TGTGCCAGCAGCTTTGGGGGACTGCTTTATGGCTACACCTTC. Protein product: CASSFGGLLYGYTF.

The chain combines TRBV12-5 with TRBJ1-5, with 9 bases identical to TRBD1. The germline V gene has CDR1 LGHNT and CDR2 FRNRAP. The CDR3 runs 16 residues. Trimming cost V 6 bases and J 9 bases; bases outside gene matches: 15. CDR3 residues: CASGTPETGGVGPQHF. CDR3 nucleotide sequence: TGTGCTAGTGGCACACCCGAGACAGGGGGAGTAGGGCCCCAGCATTTT. The full variable domain, in which reference TRBV12-5 and TRBJ1-5 provide the parts outside the CDR3, is DARVTQTPRHKVTEMGQEVTMRCQPILGHNTVFWYRQTMMQGLELLAYFRNRAPLDDSGMPKDRFSAEMPDATLATLKIQPSEPRDSAVYFCASGTPETGGVGPQHFGDGTRLSIL.

The genes are TRBV6-2 or TRBV6-3 and TRBJ2-7; D possibly uses TRBD1 or TRBD2 (5 bases each). Germline V gene data show CDR1 as MNHEY and CDR2 as SVGEGT. The CDR3 has 10 amino acids. Deletions cut 6 bases from V and 9 bases from J, with 9 bases between. CDR3 protein: CASRGPSQYF. Here the CDR3 DNA reads TGTGCCAGCAGGGGACCCTCGCAGTACTTC.

V usage is TRBV7-3 and J usage is TRBJ1-1; D unclear. Germline values: CDR1 SGHTA, CDR2 FQGTGA. Trimming pared 10 bases from V and 4 bases from J, leaving 16 bases between. This CDR3 has 13 amino acids. DNA of the CDR3: TGTGCCAACAGTCCGGACCTAGTCACTGAAGCTTTCTTT. The encoded protein is CANSPDLVTEAFF. The variable domain in full, completed from reference TRBV7-3 and TRBJ1-1, reads GAGVSQTPSNKVTEKGKYVELRCDPISGHTALYWYRQSLGQGPEFLIYFQGTGAADDSGLPNDRFFAVRPEGSVSTLKIQRTERGDSAVYLCANSPDLVTEAFFGQGTRLTVV.

This clonotype is a singleton in its sample. V gene TRBV30 combines with J gene TRBJ1-5, with D possibly being TRBD1 (6 bases). Trimming took off 0 bases at V and 2 bases at J, with 8 bases between the two ends. This CDR3 has 14 amino acids. Germline-derived CDR1 and CDR2 are GTSNPN and SVGIG (reference sequence). The CDR3 nucleotides read TGTGCCTGGAGTGTGGGGGCGGGCAATCAGCCCCAGCATTTT. This gives the protein CAWSVGAGNQPQHF. The entire variable domain, with the rest obtained from reference TRBV30 and TRBJ1-5, is as follows: SQTIHQWPATLVQPVGSPLSLECTVEGTSNPNLYWYRQAAGRGLQLLFYSVGIGQISSEVPQNLSASRPQDRQFILSSKKLLLSDSGFYLCAWSVGAGNQPQHFGDGTRLSIL.

This clonotype was observed a single time. The V gene is TRBV3-1, the J gene TRBJ2-7; 8 bases fit TRBD1. CDR3 length: 15 residues. Trimming took 1 base from V and 0 from J; bases not matched to a gene: 2. In germline, CDR1 is LGHDT, CDR2 YNNKEL (reference sequence). The CDR3 here is CASSQGTGPSYEQYF. The CDR3 DNA is TGTGCCAGCAGCCAAGGGACAGGGCCCTCCTACGAGCAGTACTTC.

The chain recombines TRBV5-1 with TRBJ1-4; D unclear. The CDR3 runs 14 residues. Germline-derived CDR1 and CDR2 are SGHRS and YFSETQ. The V and J ends lost 2 bases and 8 bases respectively, with 13 bases between them. CDR3 coding DNA: TGCGCCAGCAGCTTAGACAACGATATGGAAAAACTGTTTTTT. Translation gives CASSLDNDMEKLFF.

This chain links TRBV29-1 with TRBJ2-1; weak D call: TRBD2 (6 bases). Trimming pared 3 bases from V and 6 bases from J, leaving 15 bases between. Looked up from germline, CDR1 is SQVTM and CDR2 is ANQGSEA. This CDR3 has 14 residues. The CDR3 is CSVEKHRRGNEQFF. CDR3 DNA: TGCAGCGTTGAGAAACACCGGCGGGGCAATGAGCAGTTCTTC.

The CDR3 loop is CASSLVGSADTQYF. The CDR3 DNA is TGTGCCAGCAGCTTGGTAGGGAGTGCAGATACGCAGTATTTT. This sequence joins TRBV5-6 and TRBJ2-3; D may be TRBD2 (5 bases). Germline values: CDR1 SGHDT, CDR2 YYEEEE. Trimming shortened V by 0 bases and J by 4 bases, and 9 bases separated the two germline ends. This CDR3 contains 14 residues.

This clonotype was observed a single time. This chain connects TRBV7-3 to TRBJ2-1; a possible D gene is TRBD1 (5 bases). Germline values: CDR1 SGHTA, CDR2 FQGTGA. The V and J ends lost 0 bases and 4 bases respectively, with 10 bases between them. This CDR3 contains 15 residues. The CDR3 reads CASSLTDNPYNEQFF. CDR3 in DNA: TGTGCCAGCAGCTTAACGGACAACCCATACAATGAGCAGTTCTTC. The entire variable domain, with the rest obtained from reference TRBV7-3 and TRBJ2-1, is as follows: GAGVSQTPSNKVTEKGKYVELRCDPISGHTALYWYRQSLGQGPEFLIYFQGTGAADDSGLPNDRFFAVRPEGSVSTLKIQRTERGDSAVYLCASSLTDNPYNEQFFGPGTRLTVL.

This clonotype appeared a single time. J is TRBJ1-1 and V is TRBV18; the D gene is possibly TRBD1 (5 bases). The V end was cut by 0 bases, the J end by 9 bases, with 17 bases between. This CDR3 has 15 residues. Germline V lookup: CDR1 KGHSH, CDR2 LQKENI. The CDR3 DNA reads TGTGCCAGCTCACCACCGGACGGGACTCTAGGGAAAGCTTTCTTT. Translated, it gives CASSPPDGTLGKAFF.

V and J are TRBV5-1 and TRBJ2-1; TRBD2 is a possible D gene (5 bases). The germline V and J ends were trimmed by 2 bases and 7 bases, with 13 bases remaining between them. Germline CDR1 reads SGHRS; CDR2 reads YFSETQ. The CDR3 length is 14 residues. CDR3 DNA sequence: TGCGCCAGCAGCTTCACTTACGGGGAAAATGAGCAGTTCTTC. It yields the protein CASSFTYGENEQFF.

The chain is built from TRBV3-1 and TRBJ2-4; TRBD1 matches at 9 bases. The CDR3 loop spans 17 amino acids. Losses at the gene ends were 4 bases for V and 0 bases for J; bases not matched to a gene: 7. Germline V gene sequence: CDR1 LGHDT, CDR2 YNNKEL (reference sequence). The CDR3 loop reads CASSPAGQGQAKNIQYF. For the CDR3, the DNA is TGTGCCAGCAGCCCTGCCGGACAGGGGCAAGCCAAAAACATTCAGTACTTC.

The chain uses TRBV20-1 and TRBJ1-4; D is possibly TRBD1 (5 bases). V lost 6 bases and J 6 bases, leaving 14 bases between the germline ends. This CDR3 contains 13 residues. The germline V gene encodes CDR1 DFQATT and CDR2 SNEGSKA (reference sequence). The CDR3 nucleotides read TGCAGTGCCGCCCCGGGACTAGATGAAAAACTGTTTTTT. Translation gives CSAAPGLDEKLFF.

The V call is TRBV19, the J call TRBJ1-5; the D is unclear. Germline V gene lookup returns CDR1 LNHDA and CDR2 SQIVND (reference sequence). This CDR3 comprises 14 residues. Trimming removed 4 bases from V and 3 bases from J, with 10 bases in between. CDR3 region: CASSTGRYNQPQHF. Here the CDR3 DNA reads TGTGCCAGTAGTACCGGACGGTACAATCAGCCCCAGCATTTT.

This clonotype has only one observation. The genes are TRBV6-6 and TRBJ1-2; 7 bases agree with TRBD1. V lost 6 bases and J lost 4; bases outside the gene matches: 11. Looked up from germline, CDR1 is MNHNY and CDR2 is SVGAGI (reference sequence). The CDR3 totals 15 residues. The CDR3 loop reads CASSPEGTALYGYTF. Here the CDR3 DNA reads TGTGCCAGCAGCCCCGAGGGGACAGCGCTCTATGGCTACACCTTC.

J is TRBJ2-1 and V is TRBV9; TRBD2 might be the D (7 bases). The V and J ends lost 0 bases and 1 base respectively, with 8 bases between them. Per germline, CDR1 SGDLS and CDR2 YYNGEE. The CDR3 length is 15 residues. The chain's CDR3 is CASSVEGGSYNEQFF. In nucleotides, the CDR3 is TGTGCCAGCAGCGTAGAGGGGGGGTCCTACAATGAGCAGTTCTTC.

The CDR3 region has the DNA TGTGCCAGCAGTTTCCGACAGGGGGTGGTGGGCTATGGCTACACCTTC. This translates into CASSFRQGVVGYGYTF. This chain connects TRBV27 to TRBJ1-2; 9 bases are a match to TRBD1. The CDR3 loop spans 16 amino acids. Germline V CDR1 and CDR2: MNHEY, SMNVEV (reference sequence). Trimming cost V 3 bases and J 4 bases; bases outside gene matches: 9.

The chain recombines TRBV6-5 with TRBJ2-5; 7 bases are shared with TRBD2. V shed 5 bases and J 1 base; nucleotides not matched to a gene: 4. This CDR3 region has 14 residues. Germline loops: CDR1 MNHEY, CDR2 SVGAGI. In nucleotides, the CDR3 is TGTGCCAGCAGTGAGACTAGCCCCCAAGAGACCCAGTACTTC. Protein product: CASSETSPQETQYF.

As DNA, the CDR3 is TGTGCCAGCACTATAGGGCAGGGCAAAGTGTATGAGCAGTTCTTC. Protein sequence: CASTIGQGKVYEQFF. The chain employs TRBV6-5 and TRBJ2-1, with TRBD1 as a possible D gene (5 bases). The germline gives CDR1 MNHEY, CDR2 SVGAGI. This CDR3 contains 15 residues. Trimming cost V 7 bases and J 8 bases, with 21 bases left between them.

The chain joins TRBV12-3 or TRBV12-4 to TRBJ1-6, with D possibly matching TRBD1 (5 bases). Between the trimmed V and J ends, which lost 6 bases and 6 bases, there was a span of 12 bases. The CDR3 has 14 amino acids. The chain's CDR3 is CASSAGGGNSPLHF. CDR3 coding DNA: TGTGCCAGCAGCGCCGGCGGGGGTAATTCACCCCTCCACTTT.

The rearrangement links TRBV7-9 to TRBJ2-7; D possibly matches TRBD1 or TRBD2 (5 bases each). V was shortened by 3 bases and J by 6 bases, with 18 bases between the two germline ends. Germline loops: CDR1 SEHNR, CDR2 FQNEAQ (reference sequence). CDR3 size: 15 residues. In DNA form, the CDR3 reads TGTGCCAGCAGCTTTACCCCGGGACCCTCGGGCGAGCAGTACTTC. This encodes CASSFTPGPSGEQYF.

This rearrangement joins TRBV27 to TRBJ2-1; D unclear. V dropped 5 bases and J dropped 9 bases, with 11 bases sitting between them. There are 12 residues in the CDR3. The germline CDR1 and CDR2 sequences are MNHEY and SMNVEV (reference sequence). In DNA form, the CDR3 reads TGTGCCAGCAGTATACACAACGGTGAGCAGTTCTTC. This codes for CASSIHNGEQFF.

The chain recombines TRBV12-5 with TRBJ1-5; TRBD1 is a possible D gene (5 bases). CDR1 LGHNT and CDR2 FRNRAP come from the germline V gene. With 7 bases removed from V and 10 bases from J, the gap between germline ends came to 17 bases. The length of the CDR3 is 13 residues. CDR3: CASDGDGVYPQHF. CDR3 nucleotides: TGTGCTAGTGACGGGGACGGGGTCTATCCCCAGCATTTT.